Listed below are T cell receptor beta chains from one sample, sequenced in a study of PD-L1 blockade in urothelial cancer. Assay: immunoSEQ multiplex PCR; the TCRdb copy retains only in-frame clones and omits some. Of tens of thousands of clones in the sample, 84% were seen once. Sequencing was performed on PBMCs, taken around atezolizumab (anti-PD-L1) treatment. These receptors were taken from a woman in her sixties or seventies with urothelial cancer. The CDR3 runs from the conserved cysteine through the conserved F or W. Each record gives: clone size, V gene, CDR3 length, J gene, D gene, CDR3 DNA, CDR3 protein. D genes are given only for firm matches. Clone size is stated in some rows and not others, as once, few, many or a class when expanded.

clone size: few
V gene: TRBV18
CDR3 length: 13
J gene: TRBJ2-7
D gene: TRBD1
CDR3 DNA: TGTGCCAGCGGGAGACAGGGAGCCTACGAGCAGTACTTC
CDR3 protein: CASGRQGAYEQYF

clone size: .
V gene: TRBV2
CDR3 length: 16
J gene: TRBJ1-5
D gene: TRBD1
CDR3 DNA: TGTGCCAGCAGTGGCCGGGACAGGGTTGGCAATCAGCCCCAGCATTTT
CDR3 protein: CASSGRDRVGNQPQHF

clone size: .
V gene: TRBV4-2
CDR3 length: 18
J gene: TRBJ2-2
D gene: TRBD2
CDR3 DNA: TGTGCCAGCAGCCAAGACGGCCTAGCGGGAGTTCGCACCGGGGAGCTGTTTTTT
CDR3 protein: CASSQDGLAGVRTGELFF

clone size: .
V gene: TRBV5-4
CDR3 length: 15
J gene: TRBJ2-1
D gene: TRBD2
CDR3 DNA: TGTGCCAGCAGCTTGGCGCCTAGCGGGTACAATGAGCAGTTCTTC
CDR3 protein: CASSLAPSGYNEQFF

clone size: .
V gene: TRBV7-9
CDR3 length: 13
J gene: TRBJ1-2
D gene: TRBD1
CDR3 DNA: TGTGCCAGCAGCTGGACAGGGTTGGAAGGCTACACCTTC
CDR3 protein: CASSWTGLEGYTF

clone size: .
V gene: TRBV10-3
CDR3 length: 14
J gene: TRBJ2-7
D gene: TRBD1
CDR3 DNA: TGTGCCATCAGTGAAGAGCGACAGGGCCGTGAGCAGTACTTC
CDR3 protein: CAISEERQGREQYF

clone size: .
V gene: TRBV6-1
CDR3 length: 15
J gene: TRBJ2-7
D gene: .
CDR3 DNA: TGTGCCAGCAGTGAAGCTTACCCCGCGGAGGGCGAGCAGTACTTC
CDR3 protein: CASSEAYPAEGEQYF

clone size: .
V gene: TRBV2
CDR3 length: 15
J gene: TRBJ2-7
D gene: TRBD2
CDR3 DNA: TGTGCCAGCAGTCTCCTAGCGGGGGGGGGCTACGAGCAGTACTTC
CDR3 protein: CASSLLAGGGYEQYF

clone size: .
V gene: TRBV5-4
CDR3 length: 16
J gene: TRBJ2-1
D gene: TRBD1
CDR3 DNA: TGTGCCAGCAGCTCCGGGACAGGGGGCGCCTACAATGAGCAGTTCTTC
CDR3 protein: CASSSGTGGAYNEQFF

clone size: .
V gene: TRBV7-9
CDR3 length: 14
J gene: TRBJ2-5
D gene: TRBD2
CDR3 DNA: TGTGCCAGCAGCTTAGATATAGCGGGAGAGACCCAGTACTTC
CDR3 protein: CASSLDIAGETQYF

clone size: once
V gene: TRBV27
CDR3 length: 15
J gene: TRBJ2-7
D gene: TRBD2
CDR3 DNA: TGTGCCAGCAGGGATCTTAGCGGGAGGTACTACGAGCAGTACTTC
CDR3 protein: CASRDLSGRYYEQYF

clone size: .
V gene: TRBV30
CDR3 length: 11
J gene: TRBJ2-7
D gene: TRBD1
CDR3 DNA: TGTGCCTGGAGTGACAGGGGCGAGCAGTACTTC
CDR3 protein: CAWSDRGEQYF

clone size: .
V gene: TRBV29-1
CDR3 length: 12
J gene: TRBJ2-1
D gene: .
CDR3 DNA: TGCAGCGTGTGGGGGGCCTACAATGAGCAGTTCTTC
CDR3 protein: CSVWGAYNEQFF

clone size: .
V gene: TRBV5-6
CDR3 length: 16
J gene: TRBJ2-1
D gene: TRBD1
CDR3 DNA: TGTGCCAGCAGCTTGCGCAGGGGGCCCCCTTACAATGAGCAGTTCTTC
CDR3 protein: CASSLRRGPPYNEQFF